The 3 T cell receptor beta chains reported below all come from one sample, sequenced in a study of control samples from healthy donors and cancer patients (dated by TCRdb to 2019 to 2021). The library was obtained by the immunoSEQ multiplex PCR assay. TCRdb took over this immuneACCESS table, retaining in-frame rearrangements with V and J assigned. Such tables are incomplete; in checked studies, under half of the missing clones stem from an unresolved V gene, and the remainder is unexplained. For this sample the table gives about 150,000 clones, of which around nine tenths were detected only once. Over 1.5% of the sample is in the top ten clones. Material for sequencing was blood. The receptors were sampled from a man aged 18 to 29 in good health.

This rearrangement joins TRBV9 to TRBJ2-7; D remains ambiguous. The CDR3 runs to 17 residues. Germline V gene sequence: CDR1 SGDLS, CDR2 YYNGEE. The V end lost 1 base, the J end lost 5 bases, and 22 bases lay between the germline ends. The chain's CDR3 is CASSVSTEPGRRDEQYF. CDR3 DNA: TGTGCCAGCAGCGTATCAACTGAACCGGGCCGCCGGGACGAGCAGTACTTC.

The rearrangement joins TRBV5-1 to TRBJ2-3; maybe TRBD2 (6 bases). Trimming stripped 4 bases from V and 4 bases from J, with 13 bases between. Germline V gene lookup returns CDR1 SGHRS and CDR2 YFSETQ. The CDR3 covers 14 residues. CDR3 sequence reads: CASSPGVRSDTQYF. CDR3 DNA sequence: TGCGCCAGCAGCCCGGGGGTCAGGTCAGATACGCAGTATTTT.

CDR3 bases: TGCATCACGGAGGCTAGCGGGGGGATCCAGTATTTT. This sequence encodes CITEASGGIQYF. The gene calls are TRBV29-1 and TRBJ2-3; 11 bases line up with TRBD2. The CDR3 is 12 residues long. The V gene's germline CDR1 is SQVTM and CDR2 ANQGSEA.